What follows are 13 T cell receptor beta chains derived from one specimen sequenced in a study of neoadjuvant nivolumab and ipilimumab in lung cancer. Some clones are missing from TCRdb's copy, which holds only in-frame ones; the method was immunoSEQ multiplex PCR. There are 39,000 or so clones in the sample; 89% occur only once, and 2.5% to 3.5% lies in the top ten. Specimen: peripheral blood, collected before neoadjuvant nivolumab, alone or with ipilimumab. These receptor sequences come from an adult with non-small cell lung cancer.

This clone qualifies as medium-sized. In DNA, the CDR3 is TGTGCCAGCAGCCTCCGAACAGGGCAGGGAACTGAAGCTTTCTTT. Its translation is CASSLRTGQGTEAFF. This chain uses TRBV11-3 with TRBJ1-1; weak D call: TRBD1 (6 bases). The CDR3 has 15 residues. The V gene's germline CDR1 is SGHNT and CDR2 YENEEA. The V end was cut by 5 bases, the J end by 5 bases, with 18 bases between.

The chain's CDR3 is CAWRMGHSGNTIYF. CDR3 sequence (DNA): TGTGCCTGGAGGATGGGGCACTCTGGAAACACCATATATTTT. V gene TRBV30 combines with J gene TRBJ1-3; D may be TRBD1 (5 bases). Germline V lookup: CDR1 GTSNPN, CDR2 SVGIG (reference sequence). V was trimmed by 3 bases and J by 0 bases, leaving 9 bases between them. The CDR3 sequence is 14 residues long.

The chain is built from TRBV27 and TRBJ1-5; no definite D call. Germline lookup yields CDR1 MNHEY and CDR2 SMNVEV (reference sequence). The CDR3 extends over 14 amino acids. Trimming shortened V by 4 bases and J by 6 bases, and 13 bases separated the two germline ends. The CDR3 coding sequence is TGTGCCAGCAGTTCCGGAGAGTTCGCTCAGCCCCAGCATTTT. Its protein is CASSSGEFAQPQHF.

The chain joins TRBV5-5 to TRBJ1-1; 9 bases align to TRBD1. The V gene end was trimmed by 6 bases and the J gene end by 4 bases; junction bases not matched to a gene: 13. The V gene's germline CDR1 is SGHKS and CDR2 YYEKEE (reference sequence). The CDR3 loop spans 16 amino acids. CDR3 DNA: TGTGCCAGCACCGCTTCCCCGGGACAGGGAGGCACTGAAGCTTTCTTT. It codes for CASTASPGQGGTEAFF.

The chain has TRBV5-4 and TRBJ1-5, with D unresolved. Germline CDR1 SGHNT, CDR2 YYREEE (reference sequence). There are 11 residues in the CDR3. Trimming stripped 4 bases from V and 9 bases from J, with 8 bases between. CDR3 amino acids: CASSPAPPQHF. CDR3 DNA: TGTGCCAGCAGCCCTGCCCCGCCCCAGCATTTT.

The chain uses TRBV18 and TRBJ2-7; 9 positions match TRBD2. J was trimmed by 1 base and V by 0 bases; bases with no gene match: 4. Looked up from germline, CDR1 is KGHSH and CDR2 is LQKENI. The CDR3 is made up of 16 amino acids. The CDR3 DNA follows: TGTGCCAGCTCACCACCTAGCGGGAGTATTTCCTACGAGCAGTACTTC. Amino acids: CASSPPSGSISYEQYF.

This clone appeared once. The chain uses TRBV5-6 and TRBJ2-7; 9 bases are a match to TRBD2. CDR1 SGHDT and CDR2 YYEEEE come from the germline V gene. CDR3 size: 17 residues. V gave up 4 bases and J gave up 5 bases; unmatched junction bases: 16. The CDR3, as DNA: TGTGCCAGCAGCCGACTGGCCGGCGGGAGGGCCGGAAACGAGCAGTACTTC. Its protein is CASSRLAGGRAGNEQYF.

The chain recombines TRBV6-5 with TRBJ1-2, with D perhaps matching TRBD1 (5 bases). The germline V gene encodes CDR1 MNHEY and CDR2 SVGAGI. V lost 10 bases, J lost 2 bases, and 11 bases lay in between. CDR3 length equals 12 residues. Here the CDR3 reads CANWGANYGYTF. In DNA, the CDR3 is TGTGCCAACTGGGGCGCAAACTATGGCTACACCTTC.

This chain connects TRBV5-1 to TRBJ2-1, with 11 bases matching TRBD2. With V trimmed by 6 bases and J by 0 bases, 17 bases remained unmatched. The CDR3 loop spans 20 amino acids. Germline V CDR1 and CDR2: SGHRS, YFSETQ. CDR3 sequence: CASTVRTTSGSSSSYNEQFF. In nucleotides, the CDR3 is TGCGCCAGCACCGTAAGGACCACTAGCGGGAGTTCGAGCTCCTACAATGAGCAGTTCTTC. The whole variable domain, remainder taken from reference TRBV5-1 and TRBJ2-1, is KAGVTQTPRYLIKTRGQQVTLSCSPISGHRSVSWYQQTPGQGLQFLFEYFSETQRNKGNFPGRFSGRQFSNSRSEMNVSTLELGDSALYLCASTVRTTSGSSSSYNEQFFGPGTRLTVL.

This sequence joins TRBV18 and TRBJ2-1; D gene ambiguous. The CDR3 has 14 amino acids. Germline CDR1 reads KGHSH; CDR2 reads LQKENI. V lost 5 bases and J lost 5, with 13 bases in between. Here the CDR3 DNA reads TGTGCCAGCTCAGCTCCCCCTCGCGACAATGAGCAGTTCTTC. It translates to CASSAPPRDNEQFF.

The chain carries TRBV7-2 and TRBJ2-3; 9 bases agree with TRBD2. The V gene's germline CDR1 is SGHTA and CDR2 FQGNSA. Unmatched junction bases numbered 12, after V lost 5 bases and J lost 3 bases. The CDR3 spans 17 residues. The CDR3 here is CASSPATSGGGTDTQYF. The CDR3 DNA sequence: TGTGCCAGCAGCCCAGCGACTAGCGGAGGGGGGACAGATACGCAGTATTTT.

The chain joins TRBV5-1 to TRBJ2-7, with TRBD1 identical over 8 bases. The CDR3 is made up of 14 amino acids. Germline values: CDR1 SGHRS, CDR2 YFSETQ. Germline trimming cut 4 bases from V and 7 bases from J; bases unmatched to any gene: 10. The CDR3 reads CASSVGTGAREQYF. DNA for the CDR3: TGCGCCAGCAGCGTAGGGACAGGTGCTAGGGAGCAGTACTTC.

Only one count was recorded for this clone. The chain links TRBV25-1 to TRBJ2-7; D gene ambiguous. Germline V CDR1 and CDR2: MGHDK, SYGVNS. The CDR3 consists of 13 residues. Between the trimmed V and J ends, which lost 5 bases and 1 base, there was a span of 9 bases. The CDR3 DNA is TGTGCCAGCAGTCCGTGGGCATCCTACGAGCAGTACTTC. Translating gives CASSPWASYEQYF.